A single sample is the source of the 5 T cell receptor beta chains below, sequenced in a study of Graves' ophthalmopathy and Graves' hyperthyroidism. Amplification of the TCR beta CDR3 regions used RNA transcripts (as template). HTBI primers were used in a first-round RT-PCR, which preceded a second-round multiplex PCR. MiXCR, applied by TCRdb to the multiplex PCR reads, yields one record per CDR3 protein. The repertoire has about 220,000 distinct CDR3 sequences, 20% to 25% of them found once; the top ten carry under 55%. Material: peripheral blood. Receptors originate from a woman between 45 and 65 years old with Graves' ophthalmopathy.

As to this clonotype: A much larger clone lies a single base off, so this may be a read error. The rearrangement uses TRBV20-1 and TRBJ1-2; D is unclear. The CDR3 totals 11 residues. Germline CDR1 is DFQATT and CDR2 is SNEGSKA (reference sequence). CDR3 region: CSALESLGFTF. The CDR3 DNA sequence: TGCAGTGCTCTGGAGAGCCTCGGCTTCACCTTC.

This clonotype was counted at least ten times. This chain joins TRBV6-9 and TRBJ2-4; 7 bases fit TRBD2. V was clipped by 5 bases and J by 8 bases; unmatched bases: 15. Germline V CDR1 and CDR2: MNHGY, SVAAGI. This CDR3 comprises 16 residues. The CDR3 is CASSRRGGRERYIQYF. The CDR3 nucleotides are TGTGCCAGCAGTCGACGCGGAGGGAGGGAGAGGTACATTCAGTACTTC.

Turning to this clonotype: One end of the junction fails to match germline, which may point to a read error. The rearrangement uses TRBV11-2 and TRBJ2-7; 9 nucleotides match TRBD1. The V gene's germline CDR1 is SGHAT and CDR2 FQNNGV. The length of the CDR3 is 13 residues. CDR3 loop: CTSSFRQGGEQYF. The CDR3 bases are TGTACCAGCAGCTTCCGACAGGGGGGCGAGCAGTACTTC.

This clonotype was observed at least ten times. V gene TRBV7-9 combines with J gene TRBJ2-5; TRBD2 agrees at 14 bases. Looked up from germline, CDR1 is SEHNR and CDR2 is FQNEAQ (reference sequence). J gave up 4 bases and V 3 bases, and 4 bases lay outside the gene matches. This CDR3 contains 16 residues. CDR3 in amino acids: CASSFPGLAGAETQYF. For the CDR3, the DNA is TGTGCCAGCAGCTTCCCGGGACTAGCGGGAGCAGAGACCCAGTACTTC.

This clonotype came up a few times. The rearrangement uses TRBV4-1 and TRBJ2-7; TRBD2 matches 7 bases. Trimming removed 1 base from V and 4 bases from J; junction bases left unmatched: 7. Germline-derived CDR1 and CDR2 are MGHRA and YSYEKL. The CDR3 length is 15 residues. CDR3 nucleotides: TGCGCCAGCAGCCAAGGGGTCCAGCGGGGTTACGAGCAGTACTTC. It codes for CASSQGVQRGYEQYF.